A selection of T cell receptor beta chains follows, all from one sample in a study of control samples from healthy donors and cancer patients. Profiled with immunoSEQ multiplex PCR; TCRdb holds only in-frame clones, not every one. In the table there are about 75,000 clones, 84% of which are singletons. Source material: blood. The receptors shown here come from a man in his fifties or sixties in good health. The CDR3 runs from the conserved cysteine through the conserved F or W. A D gene is named only where the DNA matches it firmly. The listing skips clone size in some rows; elsewhere it reads once, few, many or a size class.

clone_size d_call j_call v_call cdr3_nt cdr3_aa
- TRBD1 TRBJ2-2 TRBV7-3 TGTGCCAGCAGCCTCCCCGGACAGGGGTATACCGGGGAGCTGTTTTTT CASSLPGQGYTGELFF
once TRBD2 TRBJ2-2 TRBV9 TGTGCCAGCAGCGTAGATCTAGCGGGATTTAGGGCCGGGGAGCTGTTTTTT CASSVDLAGFRAGELFF
- - TRBJ1-2 TRBV6-6 TGTGCCAGCAGTCAAGCTTTGGGTGGCTACACCTTC CASSQALGGYTF
- - TRBJ2-5 TRBV14 TGTGCCAGCAGCCACCTCGTCCGTCGCGGGGGCGGAGAGACCCAGTACTTC CASSHLVRRGGGETQYF
- - TRBJ2-5 TRBV28 TGTGCCGGGGGATACCAGAGTACCCAGTACTTC CAGGYQSTQYF
- - TRBJ1-1 TRBV28 TGTGCCAGCAATCCCATGGGCACTGAAGCTTTCTTT CASNPMGTEAFF
few - TRBJ1-5 TRBV27 TGTGCCAGCAGCCAGCGGAACGGCAATCAGCCCCAGCATTTT CASSQRNGNQPQHF
- - TRBJ2-7 TRBV28 TGTGCCAGCTACCGACAGGACAAGGGCTACGAGCAGTACTTC CASYRQDKGYEQYF
- - TRBJ1-1 TRBV7-8 TGTGCCAGCAGCTTAGCAGGTCTCACTGAAGCTTTCTTT CASSLAGLTEAFF
- - TRBJ2-7 TRBV5-1 TGCGCCAGCAGGGAGGGGGCGGCCGAGCAGTACTTC CASREGAAEQYF
- - TRBJ1-6 TRBV30 TGTGCCTGGAGTGTGGCAGGGTTTACTTCACCCCTCCACTTT CAWSVAGFTSPLHF
- - TRBJ1-5 TRBV19 TGTGCCAGTGGGACCCTCTATAGCAATCAGCCCCAGCATTTT CASGTLYSNQPQHF
- - TRBJ1-1 TRBV2 TGTGCCAGCAGTGAATTAACGTCCCCAGAAGCTTTCTTT CASSELTSPEAFF
- - TRBJ1-1 TRBV6-5 TGTGCCAGCAGTTCTATTATCCGGGGAGGCACTGAAGCTTTCTTT CASSSIIRGGTEAFF
once TRBD1 TRBJ1-2 TRBV5-6 TGTGCCAGCAGGGCCGGGACAGGGGTCGGCTACACCTTC CASRAGTGVGYTF
once TRBD2 TRBJ2-2 TRBV5-4 TGTGCCAGCAGCTTGAGCGCTAGCGGGAGGGCCGGGGAGCTGTTTTTT CASSLSASGRAGELFF
once - TRBJ2-7 TRBV7-3 TGTGCCAGCAGCTTAAGTACAGAGAAGGACGAGCAGTACTTC CASSLSTEKDEQYF
- TRBD2 TRBJ2-1 TRBV10-3 TGTGCCATCGTACTAGCGGGGGCCTACAATGAGCAGTTCTTC CAIVLAGAYNEQFF
- TRBD1 TRBJ1-1 TRBV4-2 TGTGCCAGCAGCCAAAGGGACAGGGGAAACACTGAAGCTTTCTTT CASSQRDRGNTEAFF
- - TRBJ2-2 TRBV29-1 TGCAGCGTTGGACGGGGCACGAACACCGGGGAGCTGTTTTTT CSVGRGTNTGELFF
- - TRBJ1-2 TRBV30 TGTGCCTGGAGTCCACGGGTGGATGGCTACACCTTC CAWSPRVDGYTF
- TRBD2 TRBJ2-1 TRBV7-9 TGTGCCAGCAGCTTCGGAGCGGGAGATACCCATGAGCAGTTCTTC CASSFGAGDTHEQFF
- - TRBJ2-5 TRBV4-1 TGCGCCAGCAGCCAAGATTGGTCTTCTCCGAGTCTTAGCGGACAAGAGACCCAGTACTTC CASSQDWSSPSLSGQETQYF
few TRBD2 TRBJ2-5 TRBV5-1 TGCGCCAGCAGCTTGCAAAGTCTAGCGGGAGGTCGAGAGACCCAGTACTTC CASSLQSLAGGRETQYF
- - TRBJ2-7 TRBV4-3 TGCGCCAGCAGCCAAAATGCAGGCGGGTTCCACGAGCAGTACTTC CASSQNAGGFHEQYF
- - TRBJ2-7 TRBV6-5 TGTGCCAGCAAAAGACGCCCGGACTCTGGCGAGCAGTACTTC CASKRRPDSGEQYF
- - TRBJ2-7 TRBV4-3 TGCGCCAGCAGCCAAGATCGCCGCATGGGGACGTACGAGCAGTACTTC CASSQDRRMGTYEQYF
- - TRBJ1-1 TRBV27 TGTGCCAGCAGTTTCAGGGGTCAGAACACTGAAGCTTTCTTT CASSFRGQNTEAFF
- - TRBJ2-1 TRBV5-1 TGCGCCAGCAGCTTGGCCCCCCACCCCAACAATGAGCAGTTCTTC CASSLAPHPNNEQFF
- - TRBJ2-7 TRBV6-6 TGTGCCAGCAGTTATCACAGGTCCTACGAGCAGTACTTC CASSYHRSYEQYF
- TRBD2 TRBJ2-1 TRBV30 TGTGCCTTACGCCTCCGGGGGACTAGCGGGAGGTACTACAATGAGCAGTTCTTC CALRLRGTSGRYYNEQFF
- TRBD1 TRBJ2-7 TRBV6-6 TGTGCCAGCAGTTTGACAGGGGGGCACGAGCAGTACTTC CASSLTGGHEQYF
- - TRBJ2-7 TRBV30 TGTGCCTGGAGTGCCAACCCGGGACGGAAGTACGAGCAGTACTTC CAWSANPGRKYEQYF
- - TRBJ1-2 TRBV7-2 TGTGCCAGCAGCTTAGCTGAAGGGGGTCCTCATGGCTACACCTTC CASSLAEGGPHGYTF
- - TRBJ1-6 TRBV27 TGTGCCAGCAGTCCTAACGGGTGGGGACCTCTAAATTCACCCCTCCACTTT CASSPNGWGPLNSPLHF
- - TRBJ2-6 TRBV5-1 TGCGCCAGCAGCTTGAGTGGAGGTTCTGGGGCCAACGTCCTGACTTTC CASSLSGGSGANVLTF
once - TRBJ2-5 TRBV29-1 TGCAGCGTTGAAAACACGGGACAAGGCCGTCTCGAGACCCAGTACTTC CSVENTGQGRLETQYF
- - TRBJ1-4 TRBV16 TGTGCCAGCAGCCAATCGATTTGGGGGAATGAAAAACTGTTTTTT CASSQSIWGNEKLFF
- TRBD2 TRBJ2-1 TRBV24-1 TGTGCCACCAGTGATTTACCAAGCGGGAGGGTACATGAGCAGTTCTTC CATSDLPSGRVHEQFF
- - TRBJ1-1 TRBV27 TGTGCCAGCAGTTTTTTGCGGGGGGTCTATAACACTGAAGCTTTCTTT CASSFLRGVYNTEAFF
- - TRBJ1-5 TRBV4-2 TGTGCCAGCAGCCAACCGGGACAAAATCAGCCCCAGCATTTT CASSQPGQNQPQHF
- TRBD1 TRBJ2-6 TRBV19 TGTGCCAGTAGTAGGGGACAGTACTCTGGGGCCAACGTCCTGACTTTC CASSRGQYSGANVLTF
- - TRBJ2-1 TRBV12-3/TRBV12-4 TGTGCCAGCAGGGCTAGCAATATCAATGAGCAGTTCTTC CASRASNINEQFF
- TRBD1 TRBJ1-5 TRBV6-5 TGTGCCAGCAGCGGGACAGGGAATCAGCCCCAGCATTTT CASSGTGNQPQHF
- - TRBJ2-7 TRBV28 TGTGCCAGCAGGGTCGGGACGGACTCCTACGAGCAGTACTTC CASRVGTDSYEQYF